This T cell receptor (beta chain) was found in a study of blood T cell repertoires in COVID-19. Clones were sequenced by immunoSEQ multiplex PCR, and TCRdb holds only the in-frame ones, with some missing. This sample carries 200,000 to 250,000 clones, 86% of them seen once, and the ten largest clones take 2% to 2.5%. The CDR3 contains 15 residues. Germline loops: CDR1 SGDLS, CDR2 YYNGEE. Trimming pared 3 bases from V and 1 base from J, leaving 13 bases between. J is TRBJ1-2 and V is TRBV9; weak D call: TRBD1 (6 bases). Sample: peripheral blood. This TCR was recovered from a man younger than 45 who had recovered from COVID-19. For the CDR3, the DNA is TGTGCCAGCAGCGGCCGGGACAACCTTAACTATGGCTACACCTTC. Protein product: CASSGRDNLNYGYTF.